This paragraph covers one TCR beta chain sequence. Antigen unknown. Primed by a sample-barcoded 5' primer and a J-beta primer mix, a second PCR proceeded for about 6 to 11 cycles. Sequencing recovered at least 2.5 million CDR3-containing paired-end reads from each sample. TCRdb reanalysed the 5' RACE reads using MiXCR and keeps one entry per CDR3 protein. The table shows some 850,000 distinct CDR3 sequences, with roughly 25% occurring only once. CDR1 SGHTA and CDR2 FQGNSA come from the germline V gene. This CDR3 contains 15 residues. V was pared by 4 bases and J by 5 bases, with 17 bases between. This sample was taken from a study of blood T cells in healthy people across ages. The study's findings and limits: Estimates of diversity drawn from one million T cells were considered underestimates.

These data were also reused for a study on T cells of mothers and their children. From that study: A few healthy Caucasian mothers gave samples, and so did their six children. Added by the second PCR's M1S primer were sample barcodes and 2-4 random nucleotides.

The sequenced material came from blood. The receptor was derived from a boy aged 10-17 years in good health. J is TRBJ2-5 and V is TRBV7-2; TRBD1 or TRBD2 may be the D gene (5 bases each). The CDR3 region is CASSSPAGSRETQYF. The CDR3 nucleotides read TGTGCCAGCAGCTCCCCGGCAGGGAGTAGGGAGACCCAGTACTTC.